This TCR beta chain came from a study of T cell changes during pregnancy in multiple sclerosis. TCRdb's copy holds only in-frame clones and misses some; the assay was immunoSEQ multiplex PCR. There are approximately 85,000 clones in the sample; about 89% occur only once, and around 2.3% lies in the top ten. The CDR3 covers 17 residues. Germline V gives CDR1 KGHSY, CDR2 FQNENV. The V end lost 2 bases, the J end lost 3 bases, and 17 bases lay between the germline ends. This receptor was taken from a female donor with multiple sclerosis, enrolled in a pregnancy study. The chain uses TRBV16 and TRBJ1-5; D may be TRBD1 (5 bases). Sequenced material: peripheral blood, taken in the first trimester of pregnancy. The CDR3 nucleotides read TGTGCCAGCAGCCAAGAAATCATCCGGACAAACAATCAGCCCCAGCATTTT. Amino acids: CASSQEIIRTNNQPQHF.